These T cell receptor beta chains were read from a single sample in a study of Graves' ophthalmopathy and Graves' hyperthyroidism. TCRdb recomputed calls from the multiplex PCR reads with MiXCR, one row per CDR3 protein. The sample includes 650,000 to 900,000 distinct CDR3 sequences, approximately 40% of them seen just once. The sequenced sample was peripheral blood. These receptors all stem from an adult man with Graves' ophthalmopathy. Both conserved end residues are part of each CDR3. Each record gives: J gene, clone size, V gene, D gene, CDR3 length, CDR3 protein, CDR3 DNA. D genes are given only for firm matches. Expanded clones are given a class, and other clones once, few, many or no size at all.

j_gene: TRBJ1-2
abundance: few
v_gene: TRBV20-1
d_gene: -
len: 13
CDR3aa: CSARQNDRFGYTF
CDR3nt: TGCAGTGCTAGACAAAACGACAGGTTTGGCTACACCTTC

j_gene: TRBJ2-5
abundance: many
v_gene: TRBV15
d_gene: TRBD2
len: 17
CDR3aa: CATSRDKGSGNQETQYF
CDR3nt: TGTGCCACCAGCAGAGATAAGGGTAGCGGGAACCAAGAGACCCAGTACTTC

j_gene: TRBJ1-2
abundance: many
v_gene: TRBV9
d_gene: TRBD1
len: 14
CDR3aa: CASSVGDRGYGYTF
CDR3nt: TGTGCCAGCAGCGTAGGTGACAGGGGCTATGGCTACACCTTC

j_gene: TRBJ1-2
abundance: many
v_gene: TRBV20-1
d_gene: -
len: 13
CDR3aa: CSARRTPNYGYTF
CDR3nt: TGCAGTGCTAGAAGGACTCCTAACTATGGCTACACCTTC

j_gene: TRBJ2-7
abundance: few
v_gene: TRBV19
d_gene: -
len: 15
CDR3aa: CASSVGGRRTYEQYF
CDR3nt: TGTGCCAGTAGTGTGGGGGGACGTAGGACCTACGAGCAGTACTTC

j_gene: TRBJ2-5
abundance: many
v_gene: TRBV6-6
d_gene: -
len: 13
CDR3aa: CASSYPRGETQYF
CDR3nt: TGTGCCAGCAGTTACCCGAGGGGCGAGACCCAGTACTTC

j_gene: TRBJ1-1
abundance: -
v_gene: TRBV4-3
d_gene: -
len: 15
CDR3aa: CASSQDPKVTELAFF
CDR3nt: TGCGCCAGCAGCCAAGATCCCAAGGTAACGGAGCTAGCTTTCTTT

j_gene: TRBJ1-2
abundance: -
v_gene: TRBV10-3
d_gene: -
len: 15
CDR3aa: CASSVIQGSFYGYTF
CDR3nt: TGTGCCAGCAGTGTTATACAGGGATCCTTTTATGGCTACACCTTC

j_gene: TRBJ2-5
abundance: once
v_gene: TRBV19
d_gene: TRBD1
len: 15
CDR3aa: CASRRGTGQFGAQYF
CDR3nt: TGTGCCAGTAGAAGAGGAACGGGACAGTTTGGGGCCCAGTACTTC

j_gene: TRBJ2-5
abundance: few
v_gene: TRBV7-3
d_gene: -
len: 15
CDR3aa: CASSLFGGLRETQYF
CDR3nt: TGTGCCAGCAGCTTATTCGGGGGGCTCAGGGAGACCCAGTACTTC

j_gene: TRBJ1-2
abundance: few
v_gene: TRBV12-3/TRBV12-4
d_gene: -
len: 13
CDR3aa: CASSPSDSYGYTF
CDR3nt: TGTGCCAGCAGTCCTTCGGACAGCTATGGCTACACCTTC

j_gene: TRBJ2-7
abundance: few
v_gene: TRBV19
d_gene: TRBD2
len: 16
CDR3aa: CASSPGLADTRYEQYF
CDR3nt: TGTGCCAGTAGTCCGGGACTAGCAGATACCAGATACGAGCAGTACTTC

j_gene: TRBJ2-5
abundance: -
v_gene: TRBV25-1
d_gene: -
len: 15
CDR3aa: CASNPPAGTQETQYF
CDR3nt: TGTGCCAGCAACCCTCCGGCAGGGACCCAAGAGACCCAGTACTTC

j_gene: TRBJ1-6
abundance: -
v_gene: TRBV25-1
d_gene: TRBD1
len: 15
CDR3aa: CASSDRGQGNSPLHF
CDR3nt: TGTGCCAGCAGTGATAGGGGACAGGGTAATTCACCCCTCCACTTT

j_gene: TRBJ2-7
abundance: few
v_gene: TRBV19
d_gene: TRBD2
len: 18
CDR3aa: CASSIGEGSSGSSYEQYF
CDR3nt: TGTGCCAGTAGTATAGGTGAGGGAAGTAGCGGGAGTTCCTACGAGCAGTACTTC

j_gene: TRBJ1-2
abundance: -
v_gene: TRBV2
d_gene: -
len: 13
CDR3aa: CASSRTWSYGYTF
CDR3nt: TGTGCCAGCAGTCGGACGTGGAGCTATGGCTACACCTTC

j_gene: TRBJ2-3
abundance: few
v_gene: TRBV12-3/TRBV12-4
d_gene: TRBD1
len: 13
CDR3aa: CASSRDRADTQYF
CDR3nt: TGTGCCAGCAGCCGGGACAGAGCAGATACGCAGTATTTT

j_gene: TRBJ2-7
abundance: many
v_gene: TRBV7-9
d_gene: -
len: 13
CDR3aa: CASSQTGPYEQYF
CDR3nt: TGTGCCAGCAGCCAGACAGGCCCCTACGAGCAGTACTTC

j_gene: TRBJ1-6
abundance: many
v_gene: TRBV7-6
d_gene: TRBD1
len: 15
CDR3aa: CASSLLQGLDSPLHF
CDR3nt: TGTGCCAGCAGCCTATTACAGGGGCTTGATTCACCCCTCCACTTT

j_gene: TRBJ2-6
abundance: -
v_gene: TRBV11-1
d_gene: TRBD1
len: 20
CDR3aa: CASSVEEHGTGVSGANVLTF
CDR3nt: TGTGCCAGCAGCGTTGAAGAGCATGGGACAGGGGTCTCTGGGGCCAACGTCCTGACTTTC

j_gene: TRBJ2-7
abundance: -
v_gene: TRBV9
d_gene: -
len: 13
CDR3aa: CACSAGMSYEQYF
CDR3nt: TGTGCCTGCAGCGCCGGGATGTCCTACGAGCAGTACTTC

j_gene: TRBJ1-6
abundance: -
v_gene: TRBV10-3
d_gene: TRBD1
len: 17
CDR3aa: CAISEETGTVYNSPLHF
CDR3nt: TGTGCCATCAGTGAGGAGACAGGGACAGTCTATAATTCACCCCTCCACTTT

j_gene: TRBJ1-2
abundance: -
v_gene: TRBV9
d_gene: -
len: 12
CDR3aa: CASSGDIWGYTF
CDR3nt: TGTGCCAGCAGCGGGGACATCTGGGGCTACACCTTC

j_gene: TRBJ2-3
abundance: -
v_gene: TRBV29-1
d_gene: TRBD1
len: 15
CDR3aa: CSVGGTGSFPDTQYF
CDR3nt: TGCAGCGTAGGCGGGACAGGGTCATTTCCAGATACGCAGTATTTT

j_gene: TRBJ1-4
abundance: -
v_gene: TRBV5-1
d_gene: -
len: 14
CDR3aa: CASSLEQRNEKLFF
CDR3nt: TGCGCCAGCAGCTTGGAACAGAGAAATGAAAAACTGTTTTTT

j_gene: TRBJ1-5
abundance: -
v_gene: TRBV7-2
d_gene: TRBD1
len: 17
CDR3aa: CASSLRTLDREGQPQHF
CDR3nt: TGTGCCAGCAGCTTACGCACCTTGGACAGGGAGGGTCAGCCCCAGCATTTT